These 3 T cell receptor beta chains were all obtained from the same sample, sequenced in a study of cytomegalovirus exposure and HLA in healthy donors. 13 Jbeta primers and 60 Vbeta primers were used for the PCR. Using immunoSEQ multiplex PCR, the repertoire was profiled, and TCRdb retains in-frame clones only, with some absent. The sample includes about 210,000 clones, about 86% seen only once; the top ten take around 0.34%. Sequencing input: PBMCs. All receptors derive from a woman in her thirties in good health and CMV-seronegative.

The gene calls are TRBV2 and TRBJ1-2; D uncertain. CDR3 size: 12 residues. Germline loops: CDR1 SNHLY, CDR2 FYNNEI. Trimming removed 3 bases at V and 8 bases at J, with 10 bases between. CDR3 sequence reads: CASSEFEGGYTF. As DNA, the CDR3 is TGTGCCAGCAGTGAGTTCGAGGGCGGCTACACCTTC.

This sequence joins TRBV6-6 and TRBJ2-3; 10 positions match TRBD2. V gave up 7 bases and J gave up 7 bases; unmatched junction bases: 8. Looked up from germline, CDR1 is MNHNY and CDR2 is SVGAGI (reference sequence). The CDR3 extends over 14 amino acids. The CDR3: CASTGLAALYTQYF. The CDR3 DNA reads TGTGCCAGCACCGGACTAGCGGCGCTATATACGCAGTATTTT.

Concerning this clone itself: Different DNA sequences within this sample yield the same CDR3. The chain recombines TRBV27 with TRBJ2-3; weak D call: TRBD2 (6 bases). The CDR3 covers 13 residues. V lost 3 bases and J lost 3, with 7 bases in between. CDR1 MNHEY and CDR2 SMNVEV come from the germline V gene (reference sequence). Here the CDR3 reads CASSFGGTDTQYF. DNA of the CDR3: TGTGCCAGCAGTTTCGGGGGAACAGATACGCAGTATTTT.